The rows below give T cell receptor beta chains drawn from one sample of a study of cytomegalovirus exposure and HLA in healthy donors. Some clones are missing from TCRdb's copy, which holds only in-frame ones; the method was immunoSEQ multiplex PCR. This sample carries 120,000 to 150,000 clones, nearly 80% of them seen once, and the ten largest clones take approximately 2.9%. Source material: PBMCs. Receptors originate from a man aged 40-49 years in good health and CMV-seropositive. CDR3s include the opening cysteine and the closing phenylalanine or tryptophan. D genes are given only for firm matches. Clone size is shown for a subset of rows, as once, few, many or a class of expanded clone.

size: .
J: TRBJ2-1
D: .
V: TRBV27
DNA: TGTGCCAGCAGTTTGGGCGGGATCGACTACAATGAGCAGTTCTTC
CDR3: CASSLGGIDYNEQFF

size: .
J: TRBJ2-7
D: .
V: TRBV14
DNA: TGTGCCAGCAGCCAGGGATTCCCTGGGGGGGGCCAGTCCGAGCAGTACTTC
CDR3: CASSQGFPGGGQSEQYF

size: .
J: TRBJ2-5
D: TRBD2
V: TRBV7-2
DNA: TGTGCCAGCAGCCCCAACCGACTAGCTTCGGAGACCCAGTACTTC
CDR3: CASSPNRLASETQYF

size: .
J: TRBJ1-2
D: .
V: TRBV5-4
DNA: TGTGCCAGCAGCTCGGGGGGGATATTGAACTATGGCTACACCTTC
CDR3: CASSSGGILNYGYTF

size: few
J: TRBJ2-7
D: TRBD2
V: TRBV7-2
DNA: TGTGCCAGCAGCTTAGTGATGGCTAGCGGGACTCATTACGAGCAGTACTTC
CDR3: CASSLVMASGTHYEQYF

size: .
J: TRBJ2-5
D: TRBD2
V: TRBV28
DNA: TGTGCCAGCAGTCCCGGGGTAGCGGGAGGGCAAGAGACCCAGTACTTC
CDR3: CASSPGVAGGQETQYF

size: .
J: TRBJ1-1
D: TRBD1
V: TRBV25-1
DNA: TGTGCCAGCAGCGAGATAGCCAGGGGGTCGGGTGAAGCTTTCTTT
CDR3: CASSEIARGSGEAFF

size: .
J: TRBJ2-7
D: TRBD1
V: TRBV18
DNA: TGTGCCAGCTCACCAGGGCAGGGGGCGTCAAGCGAGCAGTACTTC
CDR3: CASSPGQGASSEQYF

size: .
J: TRBJ2-7
D: TRBD2
V: TRBV6-1
DNA: TGTGCCAGCAGTGAGGGCGGGAGGGCCCCCTACGAGCAGTACTTC
CDR3: CASSEGGRAPYEQYF

size: .
J: TRBJ2-2
D: TRBD1
V: TRBV5-1
DNA: TGCGCCAGCAGCAAAGGGACAGCGGTTAACACCGGGGAGCTGTTTTTT
CDR3: CASSKGTAVNTGELFF

size: .
J: TRBJ1-4
D: .
V: TRBV5-1
DNA: TGCGCCAGCAGCTTGGCGGGGGTATCTACCGGTGGGACTAATGAAAAACTGTTTTTT
CDR3: CASSLAGVSTGGTNEKLFF

size: .
J: TRBJ2-5
D: TRBD2
V: TRBV6-1
DNA: TGTGCCAGCAGTGAAGGGACTAGCCAAGAGACCCAGTACTTC
CDR3: CASSEGTSQETQYF

size: .
J: TRBJ2-2
D: TRBD1
V: TRBV27
DNA: TGTGCCAGCAGTTCTACCGGGACAGGGGGAAACACCGGGGAGCTGTTTTTT
CDR3: CASSSTGTGGNTGELFF

size: once
J: TRBJ1-3
D: TRBD1
V: TRBV27
DNA: TGTGCCAGCAGTTTAGAAGGGGGCTCCTCAGGGAACACCATATATTTT
CDR3: CASSLEGGSSGNTIYF

size: .
J: TRBJ2-7
D: TRBD1
V: TRBV30
DNA: TGTGCCTGGAGTGTTCGGGACAGGGATGACGACGAGCAGTACTTC
CDR3: CAWSVRDRDDDEQYF

size: .
J: TRBJ1-1
D: .
V: TRBV19
DNA: TGTGCCAGTCTGAACAGGAACACTGAAGCTTTCTTT
CDR3: CASLNRNTEAFF

size: .
J: TRBJ2-4
D: TRBD2
V: TRBV29-1
DNA: TGCAGCGTTGCACTAGCGGGAGTCGGGAACATTCAGTACTTC
CDR3: CSVALAGVGNIQYF

size: .
J: TRBJ2-3
D: TRBD2
V: TRBV7-2
DNA: TGTGCCAGCAGCTTGACTAGCGGGAGGGCAGATACGCAGTATTTT
CDR3: CASSLTSGRADTQYF

size: .
J: TRBJ1-6
D: TRBD1
V: TRBV2
DNA: TGTGCCAGCAGCGGACAGGGGAATACACCCCTCCACTTT
CDR3: CASSGQGNTPLHF

size: .
J: TRBJ2-3
D: .
V: TRBV30
DNA: TGTGCCTGGAGTTTGTTCTCAGATACGCAGTATTTT
CDR3: CAWSLFSDTQYF

size: .
J: TRBJ2-2
D: .
V: TRBV7-9
DNA: TGTGCCAGCAGCTTAATCTCTGGGGCTGGGGAGCTGTTTTTT
CDR3: CASSLISGAGELFF

size: .
J: TRBJ1-1
D: TRBD1
V: TRBV7-9
DNA: TGTGCCAGCAGCCCTCAGGACAGGGGCGCTTTCTTT
CDR3: CASSPQDRGAFF

size: few
J: TRBJ2-7
D: TRBD2
V: TRBV7-7
DNA: TGTGCCAGCAGCTTGGGCGGGAGCGGCGAGCAGTACTTC
CDR3: CASSLGGSGEQYF

size: few
J: TRBJ1-1
D: .
V: TRBV30
DNA: TGTGCCTGGAGTGACGGTGTGTACACTGAAGCTTTCTTT
CDR3: CAWSDGVYTEAFF

size: .
J: TRBJ2-7
D: .
V: TRBV6-1
DNA: TGTGCCAGCAGCGAGATCCGCTACGAGCAGTACTTC
CDR3: CASSEIRYEQYF